The 27 T cell receptor beta chains below come from one sample, sequenced in a study of shared T cell receptors in the human thymus. Sequencing used immunoSEQ multiplex PCR; TCRdb keeps in-frame clones, though not all of them. The sample lists approximately 760,000 clones, 80% to 90% occurring once. The sample was also linked to a second study, of human thymus T cells.

Sequencing was performed on thymocytes. These receptors were collected from a girl in the first two years of life with a congenital heart defect.

The rearrangement joins TRBV10-3 to TRBJ1-1, with D unclear. V shed 7 bases and J shed 1 base, with 10 bases lying between them. Germline V gene lookup returns CDR1 ENHRY and CDR2 SYGVKD. This CDR3 contains 13 residues. CDR3 protein: CAITPGRNTEAFF. CDR3 DNA sequence: TGTGCCATCACCCCGGGGAGGAACACTGAAGCTTTCTTT.

The chain has TRBV4-1 and TRBJ2-2, with 10 bases fitting TRBD2. The CDR3 is 18 amino acids. After removal of 4 bases from V and 1 base from J, the junction contained 9 bases not matched to a gene. Germline assignment: CDR1 MGHRA and CDR2 YSYEKL. CDR3 DNA sequence: TGCGCCAGCAGCCCCTTTAGCGGGGGGATATTGAACACCGGGGAGCTGTTTTTT. As protein: CASSPFSGGILNTGELFF.

This chain uses TRBV4-2 with TRBJ2-5; TRBD2 matches 7 bases. From germline, CDR1 is LGHNA and CDR2 YNFKEQ. The CDR3 spans 18 residues. The V segment lost 0 bases and the J segment 5 bases; nucleotides outside the gene matches: 15. CDR3 nucleotide sequence: TGTGCCAGCAGCCAAGATATAACTAGCCGGGGGGTCATGGAGACCCAGTACTTC. Its protein product is CASSQDITSRGVMETQYF.

This chain uses TRBV5-6 with TRBJ1-1; 7 bases fit TRBD1. Germline trimming cut 0 bases from V and 7 bases from J; bases unmatched to any gene: 9. This CDR3 region has 15 residues. Germline V gives CDR1 SGHDT, CDR2 YYEEEE. CDR3 DNA sequence: TGTGCCAGCAGCTTGGGTGGGACAGATGACAATGAAGCTTTCTTT. Translating it yields CASSLGGTDDNEAFF. The full variable domain, in which reference TRBV5-6 and TRBJ1-1 provide the parts outside the CDR3, is DAGVTQSPTHLIKTRGQQVTLRCSPKSGHDTVSWYQQALGQGPQFIFQYYEEEERQRGNFPDRFSGHQFPNYSSELNVNALLLGDSALYLCASSLGGTDDNEAFFGQGTRLTVV.

V gene TRBV27 combines with J gene TRBJ1-6; the match to TRBD1 covers 8 bases. Trimming cost V 5 bases and J 7 bases; bases outside gene matches: 4. CDR1 and CDR2 (germline): MNHEY, SMNVEV (reference sequence). CDR3 length equals 14 residues. The CDR3 DNA is TGTGCCAGCAGTCCAGGGGGCGCGAATTCACCCCTCCACTTT. Amino acids: CASSPGGANSPLHF.

J is TRBJ1-2 and V is TRBV5-1; 9 bases map to TRBD1. Germline values: CDR1 SGHRS, CDR2 YFSETQ. The CDR3 loop spans 16 amino acids. Trimming removed 0 bases from V and 5 bases from J; junction bases left unmatched: 8. The CDR3 reads CASSLAQGAIGYGYTF. The CDR3 coding sequence is TGCGCCAGCAGCTTGGCACAGGGGGCGATTGGTTATGGCTACACCTTC.

This clone was detected once. The V gene is TRBV7-9, the J gene TRBJ1-3, with TRBD1 matching over 8 bases. The V gene's germline CDR1 is SEHNR and CDR2 FQNEAQ (reference sequence). The CDR3 length is 17 residues. J lost 1 base, V lost 1 base, and 6 bases had no gene match. CDR3 region: CASSLEVTGVSGNTIYF. CDR3 nucleotides: TGTGCCAGCAGCTTAGAGGTGACAGGGGTTTCTGGAAACACCATATATTTT. Using reference TRBV7-9 and TRBJ1-3 for the parts outside the CDR3, the full variable domain is DTGVSQNPRHKITKRGQNVTFRCDPISEHNRLYWYRQTLGQGPEFLTYFQNEAQLEKSRLLSDRFSAERPKGSFSTLEIQRTEQGDSAMYLCASSLEVTGVSGNTIYFGEGSWLTVV.

The V gene is TRBV6-5, the J gene TRBJ2-7, with a weak D call TRBD2 (5 bases). V lost 6 bases and J lost 0, with 12 bases in between. CDR1 MNHEY and CDR2 SVGAGI come from the germline V gene. The CDR3 runs 14 residues. The CDR3 loop reads CASSSAVDSYEQYF. In nucleotides, the CDR3 is TGTGCCAGCAGCTCAGCGGTGGACTCCTACGAGCAGTACTTC.

The J gene is TRBJ1-4, the V gene TRBV9, with D possibly matching TRBD1 (5 bases). The V gene lost 3 bases and the J gene lost 8 bases, with 20 bases spanning the gap. The CDR3 has 16 amino acids. Per germline, CDR1 SGDLS and CDR2 YYNGEE. CDR3 nucleotides: TGTGCCAGCAGCGCAGGGCTCTCCAAGAAGGGCGAAAAACTGTTTTTT. Its protein is CASSAGLSKKGEKLFF.

The chain uses TRBV11-2 and TRBJ1-1, with D tentatively TRBD1 (5 bases). The V and J ends lost 0 bases and 6 bases respectively, with 20 bases between them. The germline gives CDR1 SGHAT, CDR2 FQNNGV. CDR3 length: 17 amino acids. The CDR3, as DNA: TGTGCCAGCAGCTTAGATAAGAACCAGGGCAAAGGGGCTGAAGCTTTCTTT. This translates into CASSLDKNQGKGAEAFF.

The rearrangement links TRBV2 to TRBJ1-1; D perhaps matches TRBD1 (6 bases). V was clipped by 4 bases and J by 6 bases, with 9 bases between them. The germline CDR1 and CDR2 sequences are SNHLY and FYNNEI. The CDR3 covers 12 residues. CDR3 sequence: CASSVGGPEAFF. CDR3 bases: TGTGCCAGCAGTGTTGGGGGCCCTGAAGCTTTCTTT.

The V and J genes are TRBV4-3 and TRBJ2-1; 9 nucleotides match TRBD2. Per the germline V gene, CDR1 is LGHNA and CDR2 is YSLEER. CDR3 length: 18 residues. V shed 0 bases, J shed 4 bases, and the junction held 10 bases outside the gene matches. In nucleotides, the CDR3 is TGCGCCAGCAGCCAAGATCCACATAGCGGGGGCCCATACAATGAGCAGTTCTTC. Translated, it gives CASSQDPHSGGPYNEQFF.

The chain is built from TRBV6-1 and TRBJ2-3; a weak D match, TRBD2 (5 bases). The CDR3 has 13 amino acids. The V end was cut by 6 bases, the J end by 2 bases, with 9 bases between. CDR1 and CDR2 from the germline V gene are MNHNS and SASEGT. CDR3 protein: CASRTINTDTQYF. The CDR3 DNA is TGTGCCAGCAGGACTATTAACACAGATACGCAGTATTTT.

The CDR3 reads CSVEGGALMGATEAFF. In DNA form, the CDR3 reads TGCAGCGTTGAAGGGGGAGCGTTGATGGGGGCCACTGAAGCTTTCTTT. The chain uses TRBV29-1 and TRBJ1-1, with D tentatively TRBD1 (6 bases). V gave up 1 base and J gave up 4 bases, with 19 bases separating them. Germline V gene lookup returns CDR1 SQVTM and CDR2 ANQGSEA. This CDR3 has 16 amino acids.

The chain couples TRBV4-3 to TRBJ1-3; no firm D call. Looked up from germline, CDR1 is LGHNA and CDR2 is YSLEER. This CDR3 is built from 17 residues. Trimming shortened V by 1 base and J by 0 bases, and 13 bases separated the two germline ends. The CDR3 loop reads CASSQVVRRGSGNTIYF. CDR3 coding DNA: TGCGCCAGCAGCCAAGTCGTTCGACGGGGCTCTGGAAACACCATATATTTT.

V and J are TRBV7-8 and TRBJ1-3; D not certain. Germline CDR1 SGHVS, CDR2 FQNEAQ. V lost 5 bases, J lost 4 bases, and 15 bases lay in between. CDR3 size: 15 residues. DNA for the CDR3: TGTGCCAGCAGCCTATCGTTCCAATCCGGAAACACCATATATTTT. Its translation: CASSLSFQSGNTIYF.

This chain joins TRBV6-4 and TRBJ1-1, with a weak D call TRBD1 (5 bases). This CDR3 is 15 amino acids long. V was clipped by 2 bases and J by 1 base, with 11 bases between them. Per the germline V gene, CDR1 is MRHNA and CDR2 is SNTAGT. Here the CDR3 reads CASSDQGMGNTEAFF. In nucleotides, the CDR3 is TGTGCCAGCAGTGACCAGGGAATGGGGAACACTGAAGCTTTCTTT.

The chain joins TRBV5-8 to TRBJ2-7; no definite D call. CDR3 length: 12 amino acids. Trimming removed 0 bases at V and 2 bases at J, with 3 bases between. The germline V gene has CDR1 SGHTS and CDR2 YDEGEE. DNA of the CDR3: TGTGCCAGCAGCTTGGCTGCCTACGAGCAGTACTTC. Its translation is CASSLAAYEQYF.

V gene TRBV5-1 combines with J gene TRBJ1-2, with a weak D call TRBD1 (5 bases). The CDR3 loop spans 18 amino acids. Germline loops: CDR1 SGHRS, CDR2 YFSETQ. V lost 0 bases and J lost 4, with 22 bases in between. The CDR3 is CASSLEGGTQNGGYGYTF. CDR3 DNA: TGCGCCAGCAGCTTGGAAGGCGGGACCCAAAACGGGGGCTATGGCTACACCTTC. The full variable domain, its missing parts supplied by reference TRBV5-1 and TRBJ1-2, is KAGVTQTPRYLIKTRGQQVTLSCSPISGHRSVSWYQQTPGQGLQFLFEYFSETQRNKGNFPGRFSGRQFSNSRSEMNVSTLELGDSALYLCASSLEGGTQNGGYGYTFGSGTRLTVV.

This chain joins TRBV6-1 and TRBJ1-1; D is perhaps TRBD1 (6 bases). The CDR3 spans 13 residues. V lost 2 bases and J lost 4, with 8 bases in between. CDR1 MNHNS and CDR2 SASEGT come from the germline V gene. The CDR3 nucleotides read TGTGCCAGCAGTGAAAAGGGGGTCACTGAAGCTTTCTTT. Its translation is CASSEKGVTEAFF.

This sequence joins TRBV5-6 and TRBJ1-2; maybe TRBD1 (5 bases). Trimming took 0 bases from V and 0 from J, leaving 21 bases between them. The CDR3 extends over 19 amino acids. Germline V CDR1 and CDR2: SGHDT, YYEEEE. The CDR3 spells CASSLGPWGEGSANYGYTF. DNA for the CDR3: TGTGCCAGCAGCTTGGGCCCTTGGGGGGAGGGCTCAGCTAACTATGGCTACACCTTC.

The J gene is TRBJ1-3, the V gene TRBV10-3, with D perhaps TRBD1 (6 bases). The V gene lost 8 bases and the J gene lost 7 bases, with 12 bases spanning the gap. CDR3 size: 12 residues. CDR1 is ENHRY, CDR2 SYGVKD, per germline. CDR3: CAIGFDRNTIYF. The CDR3 coding sequence is TGTGCCATCGGGTTCGACAGGAACACCATATATTTT.

The CDR3 sequence: CASSSGGPPYEQYF. CDR3 nucleotides: TGTGCCAGCAGCTCCGGGGGGCCCCCCTACGAGCAGTACTTC. The chain has TRBV11-2 and TRBJ2-7; D is perhaps TRBD2 (7 bases). Germline V gene sequence: CDR1 SGHAT, CDR2 FQNNGV. The V end was cut by 4 bases, the J end by 2 bases, with 12 bases between. This CDR3 spans 14 amino acids.

The J gene is TRBJ1-6, the V gene TRBV28; 10 bases align to TRBD1. CDR1 is MDHEN and CDR2 is SYDVKM in the germline V gene. The ends lost 5 bases at V and 7 bases at J; junction bases unmatched: 11. The CDR3 covers 17 residues. The CDR3 DNA reads as TGTGCCAGCAGTCGCGGGCCTAGGACAGGGGGGAATTCACCCCTCCACTTT. Its translation is CASSRGPRTGGNSPLHF.

The count of this clone is one. This chain joins TRBV7-9 and TRBJ1-1; D is unclear. V dropped 5 bases and J dropped 7 bases, with 11 bases sitting between them. The germline CDR1 and CDR2 sequences are SEHNR and FQNEAQ (reference sequence). This CDR3 is 12 amino acids long. CDR3 sequence (DNA): TGTGCCAGCAGCCCTACGAGCCTTGAAGCTTTCTTT. Encoded protein: CASSPTSLEAFF.

This clone showed up just once. The rearrangement uses TRBV7-4 and TRBJ1-1, with D hard to call. CDR3 length: 17 residues. Trimming shortened V by 2 bases and J by 0 bases, and 16 bases separated the two germline ends. Germline V gene lookup returns CDR1 SGHVT and CDR2 SQSDAQ. The CDR3 coding sequence is TGTGCCAGCAGCTTACCAGAGACACATTCCTTGAACACTGAAGCTTTCTTT. Its translation is CASSLPETHSLNTEAFF.

This clone has more than one count but fewer than ten. The chain has TRBV18 and TRBJ1-2; no firm D call. Trimming shortened V by 0 bases and J by 5 bases, and 22 bases separated the two germline ends. CDR1 is KGHSH, CDR2 LQKENI, per germline. The CDR3 is made up of 18 amino acids. For the CDR3, the DNA is TGTGCCAGCTCACCACCAGTAGCGCCCCAGACTCTTTCTTATGGCTACACCTTC. It yields the protein CASSPPVAPQTLSYGYTF.